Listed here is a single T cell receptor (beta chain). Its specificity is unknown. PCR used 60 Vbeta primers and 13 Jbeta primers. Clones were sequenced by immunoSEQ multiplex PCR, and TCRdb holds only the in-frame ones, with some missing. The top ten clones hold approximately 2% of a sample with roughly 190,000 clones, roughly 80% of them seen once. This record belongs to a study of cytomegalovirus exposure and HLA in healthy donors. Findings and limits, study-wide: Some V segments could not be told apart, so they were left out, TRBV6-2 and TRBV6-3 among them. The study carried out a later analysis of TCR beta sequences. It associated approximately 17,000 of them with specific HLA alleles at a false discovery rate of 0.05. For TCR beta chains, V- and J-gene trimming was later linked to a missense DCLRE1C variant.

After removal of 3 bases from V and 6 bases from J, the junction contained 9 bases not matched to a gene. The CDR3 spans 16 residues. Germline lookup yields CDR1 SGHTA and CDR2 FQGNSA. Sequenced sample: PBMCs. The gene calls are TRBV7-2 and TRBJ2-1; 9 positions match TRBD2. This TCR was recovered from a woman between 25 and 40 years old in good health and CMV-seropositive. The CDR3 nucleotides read TGTGCCAGCAGCTTCCCGGGACTAGCACCGGTCAATGAGCAGTTCTTC. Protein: CASSFPGLAPVNEQFF.